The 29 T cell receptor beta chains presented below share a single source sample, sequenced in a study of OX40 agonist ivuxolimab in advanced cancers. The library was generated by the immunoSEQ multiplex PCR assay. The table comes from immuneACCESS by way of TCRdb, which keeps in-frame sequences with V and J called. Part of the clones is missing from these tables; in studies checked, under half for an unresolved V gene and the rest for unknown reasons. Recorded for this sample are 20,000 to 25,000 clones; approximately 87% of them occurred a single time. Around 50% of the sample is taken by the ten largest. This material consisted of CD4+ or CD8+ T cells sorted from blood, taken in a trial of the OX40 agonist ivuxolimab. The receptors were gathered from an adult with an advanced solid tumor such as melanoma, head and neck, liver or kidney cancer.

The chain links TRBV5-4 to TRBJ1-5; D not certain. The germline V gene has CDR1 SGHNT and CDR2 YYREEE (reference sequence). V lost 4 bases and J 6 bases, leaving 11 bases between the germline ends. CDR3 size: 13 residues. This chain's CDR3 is CASSIGNGQPQHF. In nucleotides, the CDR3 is TGTGCCAGCAGCATCGGGAACGGTCAGCCCCAGCATTTT.

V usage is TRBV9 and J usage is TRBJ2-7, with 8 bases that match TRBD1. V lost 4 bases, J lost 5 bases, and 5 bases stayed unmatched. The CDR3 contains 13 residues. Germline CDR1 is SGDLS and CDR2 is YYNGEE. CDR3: CASSSDRDHEQYF. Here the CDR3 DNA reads TGTGCCAGCAGCTCGGACAGGGATCACGAGCAGTACTTC.

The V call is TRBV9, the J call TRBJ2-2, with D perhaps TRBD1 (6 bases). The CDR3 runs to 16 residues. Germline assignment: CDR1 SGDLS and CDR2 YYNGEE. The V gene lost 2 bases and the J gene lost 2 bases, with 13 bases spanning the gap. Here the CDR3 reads CASSVLDRINTGELFF. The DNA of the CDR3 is TGTGCCAGCAGCGTCCTTGACAGGATAAACACCGGGGAGCTGTTTTTT.

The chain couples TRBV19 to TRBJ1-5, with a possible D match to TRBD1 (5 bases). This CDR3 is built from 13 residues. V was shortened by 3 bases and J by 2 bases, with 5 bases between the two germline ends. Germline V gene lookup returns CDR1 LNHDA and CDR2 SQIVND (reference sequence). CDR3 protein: CASSMTGNQPQHF. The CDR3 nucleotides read TGTGCCAGTAGTATGACAGGCAATCAGCCCCAGCATTTT.

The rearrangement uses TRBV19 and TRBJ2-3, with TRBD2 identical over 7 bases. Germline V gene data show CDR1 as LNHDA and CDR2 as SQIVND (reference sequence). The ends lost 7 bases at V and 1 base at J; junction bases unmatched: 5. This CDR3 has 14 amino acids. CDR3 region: CASMVAGGTDTQYF. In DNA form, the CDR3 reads TGTGCCAGTATGGTGGCGGGGGGCACAGATACGCAGTATTTT. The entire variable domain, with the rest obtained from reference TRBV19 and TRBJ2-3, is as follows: DGGITQSPKYLFRKEGQNVTLSCEQNLNHDAMYWYRQDPGQGLRLIYYSQIVNDFQKGDIAEGYSVSREKKESFPLTVTSAQKNPTAFYLCASMVAGGTDTQYFGPGTRLTVL.

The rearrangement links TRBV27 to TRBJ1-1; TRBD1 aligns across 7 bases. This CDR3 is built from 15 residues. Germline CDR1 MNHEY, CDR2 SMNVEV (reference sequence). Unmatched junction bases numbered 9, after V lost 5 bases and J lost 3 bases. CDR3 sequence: CASSTLHQGDTEAFF. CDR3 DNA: TGTGCCAGCAGTACCCTTCATCAGGGGGACACTGAAGCTTTCTTT.

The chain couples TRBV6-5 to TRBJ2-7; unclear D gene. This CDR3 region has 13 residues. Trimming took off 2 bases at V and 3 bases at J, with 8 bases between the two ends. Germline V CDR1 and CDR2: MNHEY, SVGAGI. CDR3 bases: TGTGCCAGCAGTTACATACCGGGCTACGAGCAGTACTTC. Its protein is CASSYIPGYEQYF.

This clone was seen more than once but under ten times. DNA of the CDR3: TGCGCCAGCAGTGAGTCGGGCGTGGAGCAGTACTTC. Its protein product is CASSESGVEQYF. J is TRBJ2-7 and V is TRBV10-1, with D unresolved. The CDR3 contains 12 residues. V lost 0 bases, J lost 7 bases, and 7 bases lay in between. CDR1 is WNHNN, CDR2 SYGVQD, per germline (reference sequence).

CDR3 residues: CASSQETGGPYNEQFF. The CDR3 nucleotides are TGCGCCAGCAGCCAAGAGACAGGGGGACCCTACAATGAGCAGTTCTTC. The gene calls are TRBV4-3 and TRBJ2-1, with TRBD1 matching 9 bases. In germline, CDR1 is LGHNA, CDR2 YSLEER. With 0 bases clipped from V and 2 bases from J, the junction kept 2 bases outside the gene matches. CDR3 size: 16 residues.

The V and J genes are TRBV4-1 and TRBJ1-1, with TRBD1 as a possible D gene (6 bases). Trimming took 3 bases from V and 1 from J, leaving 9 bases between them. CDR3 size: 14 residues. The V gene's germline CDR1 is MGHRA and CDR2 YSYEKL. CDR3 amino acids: CASSHPQGNTEAFF. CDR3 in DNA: TGCGCCAGCAGCCACCCACAGGGGAACACTGAAGCTTTCTTT.

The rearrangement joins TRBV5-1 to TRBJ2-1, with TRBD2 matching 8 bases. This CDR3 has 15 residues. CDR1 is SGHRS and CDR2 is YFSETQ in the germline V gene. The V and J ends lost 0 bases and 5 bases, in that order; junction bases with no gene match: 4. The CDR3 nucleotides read TGCGCCAGCAGCTTGGGAACGGGAGGGAACAATGAGCAGTTCTTC. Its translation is CASSLGTGGNNEQFF.

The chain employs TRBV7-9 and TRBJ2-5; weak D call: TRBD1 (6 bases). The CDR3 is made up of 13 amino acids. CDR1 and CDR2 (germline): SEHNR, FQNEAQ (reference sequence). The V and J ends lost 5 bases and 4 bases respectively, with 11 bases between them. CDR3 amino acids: CASSQQGPETQYF. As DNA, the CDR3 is TGTGCCAGCAGCCAACAGGGCCCAGAGACCCAGTACTTC.

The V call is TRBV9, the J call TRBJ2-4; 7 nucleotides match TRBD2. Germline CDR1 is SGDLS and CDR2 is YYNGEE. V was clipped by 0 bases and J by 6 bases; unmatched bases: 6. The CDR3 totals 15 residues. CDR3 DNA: TGTGCCAGCAGCGTAGGGCCGGGGGGAATAAACATTCAGTACTTC. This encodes CASSVGPGGINIQYF.

The CDR3 region has the DNA TGTGCCATCAGTGAGGGGACAGGGGGGAATGAGCAGTTCTTC. It is translated as CAISEGTGGNEQFF. The chain carries TRBV10-3 and TRBJ2-1; TRBD1 matches at 11 bases. V dropped 2 bases and J dropped 7; count of bases not matched to a gene: 1. Germline-derived CDR1 and CDR2 are ENHRY and SYGVKD. The CDR3 runs 14 residues.

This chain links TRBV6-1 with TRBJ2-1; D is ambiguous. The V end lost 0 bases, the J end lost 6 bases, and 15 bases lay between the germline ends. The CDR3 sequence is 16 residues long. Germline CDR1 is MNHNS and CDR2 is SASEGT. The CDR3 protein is CASSEAVALNFNEQFF. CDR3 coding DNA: TGTGCCAGCAGTGAAGCCGTAGCCCTTAATTTCAATGAGCAGTTCTTC.

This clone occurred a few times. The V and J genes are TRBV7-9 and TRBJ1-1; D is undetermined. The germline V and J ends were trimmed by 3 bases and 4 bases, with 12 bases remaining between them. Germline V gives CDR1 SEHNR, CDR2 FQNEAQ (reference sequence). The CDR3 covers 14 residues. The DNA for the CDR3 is TGTGCCAGCAGCTTGCGGGATTGGGGCACTGAAGCTTTCTTT. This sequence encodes CASSLRDWGTEAFF.

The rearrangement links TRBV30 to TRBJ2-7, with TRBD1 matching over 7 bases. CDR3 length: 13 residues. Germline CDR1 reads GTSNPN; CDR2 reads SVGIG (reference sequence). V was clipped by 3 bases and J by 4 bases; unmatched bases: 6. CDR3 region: CAWSPGQAYEQYF. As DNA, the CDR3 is TGTGCCTGGAGCCCTGGACAGGCTTACGAGCAGTACTTC.

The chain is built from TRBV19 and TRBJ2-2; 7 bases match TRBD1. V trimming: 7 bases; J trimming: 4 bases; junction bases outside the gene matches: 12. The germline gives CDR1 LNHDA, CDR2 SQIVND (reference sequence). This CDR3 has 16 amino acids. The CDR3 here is CASTLMPHRGTGELFF. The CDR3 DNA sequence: TGTGCCAGTACCCTCATGCCCCACAGGGGCACCGGGGAGCTGTTTTTT.

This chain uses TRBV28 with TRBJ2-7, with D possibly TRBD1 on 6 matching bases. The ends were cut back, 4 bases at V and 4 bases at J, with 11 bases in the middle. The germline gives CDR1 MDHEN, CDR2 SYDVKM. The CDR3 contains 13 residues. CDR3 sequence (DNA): TGTGCCAGCAGTTCATTTACAGGGTACGAGCAGTACTTC. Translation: CASSSFTGYEQYF.

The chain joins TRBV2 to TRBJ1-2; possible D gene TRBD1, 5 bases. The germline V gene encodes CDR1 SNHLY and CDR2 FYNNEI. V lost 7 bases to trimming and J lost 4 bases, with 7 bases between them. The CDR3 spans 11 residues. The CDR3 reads CASTGAYGYTF. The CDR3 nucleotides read TGTGCCAGCACCGGGGCCTATGGCTACACCTTC.

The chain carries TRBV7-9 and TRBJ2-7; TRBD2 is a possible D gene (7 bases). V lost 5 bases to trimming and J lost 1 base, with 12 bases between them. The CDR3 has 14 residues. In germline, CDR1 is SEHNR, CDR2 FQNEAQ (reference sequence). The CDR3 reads CASSPEGGSYEQYF. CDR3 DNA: TGTGCCAGCAGCCCCGAGGGGGGGTCCTACGAGCAGTACTTC.

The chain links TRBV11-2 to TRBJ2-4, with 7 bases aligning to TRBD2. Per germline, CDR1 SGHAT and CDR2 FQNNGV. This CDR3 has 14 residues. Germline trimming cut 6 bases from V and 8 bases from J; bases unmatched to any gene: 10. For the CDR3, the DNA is TGTGCCAGCAGTCTCGTGGCTAGCGGAGACATTCAGTACTTC. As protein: CASSLVASGDIQYF.

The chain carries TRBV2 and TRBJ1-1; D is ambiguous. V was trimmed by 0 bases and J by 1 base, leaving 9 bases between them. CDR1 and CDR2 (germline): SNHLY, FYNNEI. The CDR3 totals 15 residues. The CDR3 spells CASSEAYGRNTEAFF. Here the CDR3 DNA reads TGTGCCAGCAGTGAAGCTTATGGGAGGAACACTGAAGCTTTCTTT.

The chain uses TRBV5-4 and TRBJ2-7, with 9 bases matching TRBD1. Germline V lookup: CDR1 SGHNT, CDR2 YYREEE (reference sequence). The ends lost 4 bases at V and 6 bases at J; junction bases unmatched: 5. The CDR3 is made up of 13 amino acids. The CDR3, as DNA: TGTGCCAGCAGCCCACCGGACAGGGGCGAGCAGTACTTC. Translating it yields CASSPPDRGEQYF. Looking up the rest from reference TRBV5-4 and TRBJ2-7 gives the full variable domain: ETGVTQSPTHLIKTRGQQVTLRCSSQSGHNTVSWYQQALGQGPQFIFQYYREEENGRGNFPPRFSGLQFPNYSSELNVNALELDDSALYLCASSPPDRGEQYFGPGTRLTVT.

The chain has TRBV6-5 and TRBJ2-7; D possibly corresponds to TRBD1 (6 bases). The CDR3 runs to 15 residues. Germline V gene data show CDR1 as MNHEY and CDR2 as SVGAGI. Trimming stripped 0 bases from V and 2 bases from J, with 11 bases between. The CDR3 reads CASSYSFEGAYEQYF. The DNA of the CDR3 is TGTGCCAGCAGTTACTCGTTTGAGGGGGCCTACGAGCAGTACTTC.

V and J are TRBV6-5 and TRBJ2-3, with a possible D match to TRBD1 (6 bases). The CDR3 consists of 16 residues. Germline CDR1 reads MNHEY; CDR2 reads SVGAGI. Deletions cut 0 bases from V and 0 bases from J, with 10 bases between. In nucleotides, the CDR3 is TGTGCCAGCAGTTACTCCGCGACAGGTAGCACAGATACGCAGTATTTT. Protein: CASSYSATGSTDTQYF.

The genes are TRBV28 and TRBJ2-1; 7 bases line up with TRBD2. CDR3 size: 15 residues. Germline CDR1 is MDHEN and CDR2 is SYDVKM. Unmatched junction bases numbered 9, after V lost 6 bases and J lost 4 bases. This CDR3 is CASSPFAGEYNEQFF. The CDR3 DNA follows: TGTGCCAGCAGCCCGTTCGCGGGGGAGTACAATGAGCAGTTCTTC. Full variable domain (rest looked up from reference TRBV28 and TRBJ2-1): DVKVTQSSRYLVKRTGEKVFLECVQDMDHENMFWYRQDPGLGLRLIYFSYDVKMKEKGDIPEGYSVSREKKERFSLILESASTNQTSMYLCASSPFAGEYNEQFFGPGTRLTVL.

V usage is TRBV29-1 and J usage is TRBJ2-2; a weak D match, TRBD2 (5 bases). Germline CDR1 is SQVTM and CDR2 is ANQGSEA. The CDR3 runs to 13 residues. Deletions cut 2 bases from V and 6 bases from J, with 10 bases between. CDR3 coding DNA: TGCAGCGTTGAATCGGGATCGGCCGGGGAGCTGTTTTTT. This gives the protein CSVESGSAGELFF.

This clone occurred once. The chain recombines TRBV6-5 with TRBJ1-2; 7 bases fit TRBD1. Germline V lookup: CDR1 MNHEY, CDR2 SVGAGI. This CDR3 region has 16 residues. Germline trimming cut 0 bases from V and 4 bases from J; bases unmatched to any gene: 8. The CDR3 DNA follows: TGTGCCAGCAGTTACTCGGAGGGAGGGGGCGGCTATGGCTACACCTTC. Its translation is CASSYSEGGGGYGYTF.